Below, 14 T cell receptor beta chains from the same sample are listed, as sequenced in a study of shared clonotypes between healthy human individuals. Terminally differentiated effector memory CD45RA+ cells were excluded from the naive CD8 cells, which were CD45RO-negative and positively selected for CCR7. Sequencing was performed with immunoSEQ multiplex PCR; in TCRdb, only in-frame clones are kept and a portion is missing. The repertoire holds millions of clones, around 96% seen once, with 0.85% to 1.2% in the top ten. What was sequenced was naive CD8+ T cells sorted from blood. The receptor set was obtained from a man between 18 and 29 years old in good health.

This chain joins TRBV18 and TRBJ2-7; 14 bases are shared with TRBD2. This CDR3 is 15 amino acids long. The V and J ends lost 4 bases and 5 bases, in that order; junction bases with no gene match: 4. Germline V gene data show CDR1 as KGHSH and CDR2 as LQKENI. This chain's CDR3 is CASSLGLAGVHEQYF. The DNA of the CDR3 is TGTGCCAGCTCACTGGGACTAGCGGGAGTTCACGAGCAGTACTTC.

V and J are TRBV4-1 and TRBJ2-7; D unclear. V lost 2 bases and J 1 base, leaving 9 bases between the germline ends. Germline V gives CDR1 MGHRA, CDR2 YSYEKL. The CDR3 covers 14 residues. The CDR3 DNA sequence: TGCGCCAGCAGCCAACGATCCGGGTCCTACGAGCAGTACTTC. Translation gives CASSQRSGSYEQYF.

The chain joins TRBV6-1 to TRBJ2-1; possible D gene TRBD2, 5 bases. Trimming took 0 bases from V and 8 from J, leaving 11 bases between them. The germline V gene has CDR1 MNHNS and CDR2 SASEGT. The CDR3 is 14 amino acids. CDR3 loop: CASSEALSRDEQFF. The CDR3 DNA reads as TGTGCCAGCAGTGAAGCGCTTTCGAGGGATGAGCAGTTCTTC.

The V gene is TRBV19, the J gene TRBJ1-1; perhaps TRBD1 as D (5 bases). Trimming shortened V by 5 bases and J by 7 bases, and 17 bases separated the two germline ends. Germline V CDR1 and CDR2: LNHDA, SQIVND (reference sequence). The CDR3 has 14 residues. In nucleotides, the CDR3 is TGTGCCAGTAGTCACCCCACCGCCAGGGTTGAAGCTTTCTTT. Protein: CASSHPTARVEAFF.

CDR3 bases: TGTGCCAGCAGTTACTCCGGGACTAGGATCTACGAGCAGTACTTC. Translation: CASSYSGTRIYEQYF. This chain connects TRBV6-5 to TRBJ2-7; TRBD2 matches at 8 bases. Germline V CDR1 and CDR2: MNHEY, SVGAGI. V lost 0 bases, J lost 3 bases, and 4 bases stayed unmatched. CDR3 length: 15 residues.

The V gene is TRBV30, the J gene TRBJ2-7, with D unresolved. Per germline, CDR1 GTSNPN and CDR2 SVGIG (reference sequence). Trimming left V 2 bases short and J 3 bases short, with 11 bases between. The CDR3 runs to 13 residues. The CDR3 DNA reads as TGTGCCTGGAGTACCAGCAACGGCTACGAGCAGTACTTC. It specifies CAWSTSNGYEQYF.

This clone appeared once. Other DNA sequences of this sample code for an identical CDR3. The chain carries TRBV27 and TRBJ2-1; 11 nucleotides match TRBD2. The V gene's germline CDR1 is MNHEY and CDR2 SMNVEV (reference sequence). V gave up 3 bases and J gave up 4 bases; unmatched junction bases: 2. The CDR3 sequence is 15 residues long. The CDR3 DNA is TGTGCCAGCAGTTTCCTAGCGGGGGGTTACAATGAGCAGTTCTTC. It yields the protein CASSFLAGGYNEQFF.

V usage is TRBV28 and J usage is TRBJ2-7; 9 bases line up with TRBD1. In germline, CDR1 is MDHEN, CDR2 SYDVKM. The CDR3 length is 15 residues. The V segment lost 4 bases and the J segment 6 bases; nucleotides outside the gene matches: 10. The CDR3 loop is CASSSYRDREGEQYF. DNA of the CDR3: TGTGCCAGCAGTTCTTACCGGGACAGGGAAGGCGAGCAGTACTTC.

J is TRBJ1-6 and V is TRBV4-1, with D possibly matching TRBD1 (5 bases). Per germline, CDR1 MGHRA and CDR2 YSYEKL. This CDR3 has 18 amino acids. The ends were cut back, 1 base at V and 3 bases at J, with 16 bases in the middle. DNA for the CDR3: TGCGCCAGCAGCCAAGCCGGGGGAGCTCTTCTCTATAATTCACCCCTCCACTTT. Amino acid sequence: CASSQAGGALLYNSPLHF.

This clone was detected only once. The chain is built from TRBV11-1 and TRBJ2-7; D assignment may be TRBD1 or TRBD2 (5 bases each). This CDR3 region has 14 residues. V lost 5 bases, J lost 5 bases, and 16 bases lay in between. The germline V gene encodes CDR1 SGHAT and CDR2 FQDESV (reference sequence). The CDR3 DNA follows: TGTGCCAGCAGCCCCCGACAGAGGGTAGACGAGCAGTACTTC. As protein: CASSPRQRVDEQYF. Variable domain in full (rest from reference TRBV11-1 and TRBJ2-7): EAEVAQSPRYKITEKSQAVAFWCDPISGHATLYWYRQILGQGPELLVQFQDESVVDDSQLPKDRFSAERLKGVDSTLKIQPAELGDSAMYLCASSPRQRVDEQYFGPGTRLTVT.

CDR3 nucleotides: TGTGCCAGCAGTTCGGGGGGGTTTTGGGAGACCCAGTACTTC. Protein sequence: CASSSGGFWETQYF. J is TRBJ2-5 and V is TRBV6-5; the match to TRBD2 covers 8 bases. The germline V gene encodes CDR1 MNHEY and CDR2 SVGAGI. This CDR3 spans 14 amino acids. V lost 4 bases to trimming and J lost 5 bases; unmatched junction nucleotides: 6.

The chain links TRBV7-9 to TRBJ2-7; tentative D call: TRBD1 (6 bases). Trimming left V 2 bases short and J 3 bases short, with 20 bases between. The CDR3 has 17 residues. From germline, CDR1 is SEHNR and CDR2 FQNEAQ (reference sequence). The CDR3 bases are TGTGCCAGCAGCTTAAGGTTGTCAGGGGCAACTTACTACGAGCAGTACTTC. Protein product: CASSLRLSGATYYEQYF.

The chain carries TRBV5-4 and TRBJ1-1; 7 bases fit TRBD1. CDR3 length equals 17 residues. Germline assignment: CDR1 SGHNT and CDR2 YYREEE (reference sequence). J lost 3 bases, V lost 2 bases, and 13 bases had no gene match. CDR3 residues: CASSLPTGPPSDTEAFF. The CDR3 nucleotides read TGTGCCAGCAGCTTACCGACAGGGCCCCCTTCGGACACTGAAGCTTTCTTT.

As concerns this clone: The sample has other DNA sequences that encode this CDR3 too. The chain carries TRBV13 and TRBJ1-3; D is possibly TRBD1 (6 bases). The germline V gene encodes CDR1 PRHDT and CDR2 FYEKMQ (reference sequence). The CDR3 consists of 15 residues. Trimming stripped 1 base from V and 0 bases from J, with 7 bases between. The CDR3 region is CASSLEGDSGNTIYF. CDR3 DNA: TGTGCCAGCAGCTTAGAGGGGGACTCTGGAAACACCATATATTTT.